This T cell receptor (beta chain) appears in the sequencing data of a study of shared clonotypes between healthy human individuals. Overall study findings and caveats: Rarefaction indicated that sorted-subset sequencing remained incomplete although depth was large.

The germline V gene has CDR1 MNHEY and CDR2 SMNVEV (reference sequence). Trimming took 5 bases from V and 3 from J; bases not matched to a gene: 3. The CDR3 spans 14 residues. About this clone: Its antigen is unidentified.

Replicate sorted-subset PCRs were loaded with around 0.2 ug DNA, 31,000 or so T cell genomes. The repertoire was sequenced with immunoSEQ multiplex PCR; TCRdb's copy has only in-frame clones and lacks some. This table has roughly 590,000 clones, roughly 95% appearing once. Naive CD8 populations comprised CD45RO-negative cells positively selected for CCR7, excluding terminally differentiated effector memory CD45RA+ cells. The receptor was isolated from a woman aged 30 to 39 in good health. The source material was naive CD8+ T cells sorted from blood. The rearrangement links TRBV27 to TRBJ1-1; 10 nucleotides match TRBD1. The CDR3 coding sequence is TGTGCCAGCAGTCTCGACAGGGGGCACACTGAAGCTTTCTTT. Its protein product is CASSLDRGHTEAFF.